This TCR beta chain was documented in a study of early T cells in non-severe SARS-CoV-2 infection. This clonotype has at least ten counts. V lost 5 bases to trimming and J lost 4 bases, with 20 bases between them. Germline lookup yields CDR1 MDHEN and CDR2 SYDVKM. CDR3 size: 16 residues. TCRdb recomputed calls from the 5' RACE reads with MiXCR, one row per CDR3 protein. The top ten clones hold 5.9% of a sample with under 85,000 distinct CDR3 sequences, roughly a tenth of them seen once. The sample comprised whole blood. V gene TRBV28 combines with J gene TRBJ1-2; D is perhaps TRBD1 (5 bases). The receptor comes from an adult who was a healthcare worker with PCR-confirmed SARS-CoV-2 infection or an uninfected control (not recorded which). The CDR3 protein is CASSTGGEGEPYGYTF. The CDR3, as DNA: TGTGCCAGCAGTACGGGGGGAGAAGGCGAACCCTATGGCTACACCTTC.